The 6 T cell receptor beta chains listed next were all sequenced from one sample in a study of OX40 agonist ivuxolimab in advanced cancers. Profiled with immunoSEQ multiplex PCR; TCRdb holds only in-frame clones, not every one. The sample records more than 65,000 clones, approximately 81% being singletons. Sequencing used CD4+ or CD8+ T cells sorted from blood, obtained in a trial of the OX40 agonist ivuxolimab. These receptors all stem from an adult with an advanced solid tumor such as melanoma, head and neck, liver or kidney cancer.

This clone occurred a few times. V usage is TRBV6-1 and J usage is TRBJ2-3, with a possible D match to TRBD2 (7 bases). Germline CDR1 and CDR2: MNHNS and SASEGT. This CDR3 has 15 amino acids. V was shortened by 1 base and J by 5 bases, with 13 bases between the two germline ends. The CDR3 bases are TGTGCCAGCAGTGAAGTTCGGGGGGCAAAAGATACGCAGTATTTT. This translates into CASSEVRGAKDTQYF.

The CDR3 reads CASSLAQERNEQYF. The CDR3 region has the DNA TGCGCCAGCAGCTTGGCCCAGGAGCGCAACGAGCAGTACTTC. The rearrangement links TRBV5-1 to TRBJ2-5; D gene unclear. With the DNA end fitting TRBJ2-7 better, the J assignment may be wrong. The CDR3 is 14 amino acids. CDR1 and CDR2 from the germline V gene are SGHRS and YFSETQ.

The gene calls are TRBV30 and TRBJ1-3; no clear D. This CDR3 region has 13 residues. Per germline, CDR1 GTSNPN and CDR2 SVGIG (reference sequence). V lost 1 base and J 2 bases, leaving 6 bases between the germline ends. CDR3 sequence: CAWSAGPGNTIYF. DNA of the CDR3: TGTGCCTGGAGTGCAGGCCCTGGAAACACCATATATTTT.

The chain carries TRBV5-1 and TRBJ2-5, with D tentatively TRBD1 (6 bases). V was pared by 0 bases and J by 4 bases, with 7 bases between. The CDR3 runs to 13 residues. Per germline, CDR1 SGHRS and CDR2 YFSETQ. DNA of the CDR3: TGCGCCAGCAGCTTGGCCAGGGGAGAGACCCAGTACTTC. Translating gives CASSLARGETQYF.

The genes are TRBV5-6 and TRBJ1-2; 9 bases fit TRBD1. Germline V lookup: CDR1 SGHDT, CDR2 YYEEEE. This CDR3 comprises 13 residues. The junction had 3 bases not matched to a gene; V was cut back by 5 bases and J by 4 bases. This CDR3 reads CASSTGGLYGYTF. CDR3 sequence (DNA): TGTGCCAGCAGTACAGGGGGCCTCTATGGCTACACCTTC.

This chain connects TRBV5-6 to TRBJ1-6; D gene ambiguous. V gave up 2 bases and J gave up 7 bases, with 13 bases separating them. The CDR3 has 15 residues. Per the germline V gene, CDR1 is SGHDT and CDR2 is YYEEEE. The CDR3 spells CASSFYHRPNSPLHF. CDR3 nucleotide sequence: TGTGCCAGCAGCTTCTATCACAGACCAAATTCACCCCTCCACTTT. The entire variable domain, with the rest obtained from reference TRBV5-6 and TRBJ1-6, is as follows: DAGVTQSPTHLIKTRGQQVTLRCSPKSGHDTVSWYQQALGQGPQFIFQYYEEEERQRGNFPDRFSGHQFPNYSSELNVNALLLGDSALYLCASSFYHRPNSPLHFGNGTRLTVT.